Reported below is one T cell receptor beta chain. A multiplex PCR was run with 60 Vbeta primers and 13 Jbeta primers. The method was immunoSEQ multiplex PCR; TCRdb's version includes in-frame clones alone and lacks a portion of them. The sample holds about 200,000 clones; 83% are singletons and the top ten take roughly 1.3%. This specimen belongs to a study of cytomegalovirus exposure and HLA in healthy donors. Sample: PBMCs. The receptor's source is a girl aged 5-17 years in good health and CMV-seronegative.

DNA of the CDR3: TGTGCCTGGAGTGTTCGGACAGGGGGCGCGAACTATGGCTACACCTTC. Amino acid sequence: CAWSVRTGGANYGYTF. This chain uses TRBV30 with TRBJ1-2; 11 bases line up with TRBD1. Germline CDR1 reads GTSNPN; CDR2 reads SVGIG (reference sequence). The V and J ends lost 0 bases and 2 bases, in that order; junction bases with no gene match: 5. The CDR3 extends over 16 amino acids.